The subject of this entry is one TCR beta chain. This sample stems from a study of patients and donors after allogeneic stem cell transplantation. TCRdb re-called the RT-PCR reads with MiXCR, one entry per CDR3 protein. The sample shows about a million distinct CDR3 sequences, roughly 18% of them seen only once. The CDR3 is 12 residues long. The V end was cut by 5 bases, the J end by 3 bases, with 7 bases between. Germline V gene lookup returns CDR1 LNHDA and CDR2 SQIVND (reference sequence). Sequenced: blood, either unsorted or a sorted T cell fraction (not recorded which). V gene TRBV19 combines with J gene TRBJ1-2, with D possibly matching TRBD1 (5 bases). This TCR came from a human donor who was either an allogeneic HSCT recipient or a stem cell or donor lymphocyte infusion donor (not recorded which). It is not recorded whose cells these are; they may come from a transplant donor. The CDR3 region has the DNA TGTGCCAGTAGTGGGGCCTACTATGGCTACACCTTC. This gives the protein CASSGAYYGYTF.